The T cell receptor beta chain described here comes from a study of T cell clonotyping in hematopoietic cell transplantation (dated by TCRdb to the early 2020s). Describing the broader study: A total of 120 to 150 blood samples were gathered in the study from over 30 consecutive transplant recipients along with their related donors. Patients were recruited between 2015 and January 2017 and followed until late 2020 or death. The investigation overall reported the following: Recipient repertoires showed only a small fraction of overlap with donor repertoires, and over 95% appeared de novo at the given depth. The sample size was limited and the cells went unsorted, which meant the CD4 and CD8 repertoire contributions could not be told apart. Broader posttransplant TCR repertoire diversity was predicted by donor and pretransplant recipient Inverse Simpson Index values. After transplant, TCR diversity in recipients dropped, and pathologically expanded clonotypes climbed progressively between day 30 and day 180.

Via the germline V gene, CDR1 is SQVTM and CDR2 ANQGSEA. The CDR3 sequence holds 13 residues, the cysteine and phenylalanine included. The only DNA kept is the CDR3, 39 bases in frame from the first base. The V end gives up 8 bases and the J end 4 bases, leaving 10 bases in the junction not matched to a gene. In the case of this clone: The antigen it binds to is not known. There are no base qualities to consult, and no much larger clone falls within one base.

This sample's time point label indicates: 100 days after allo-HCT. Blood from recipients was drawn roughly 28 days before transplant, then again at days 30, 100 and 180 after transplant. Nuclei Lysis Solution was used to extract genomic DNA from fresh or cryopreserved unfractionated peripheral blood mononuclear cells. TCR beta CDR3 regions were amplified from genomic DNA with the immunoSEQ assay, a bias-controlled multiplex PCR using V- and J-specific primers. A second PCR step added a proprietary barcode and Illumina adapter sequences to the CDR3 amplicons. CDR3 libraries were sequenced on an Illumina MiSeq instrument. Concerning the study's data processing: Export and quality control were handled in immunoSEQ Analyzer 3.0, while downstream analyses relied on R Bioconductor and Immunarch. Only productive rearrangements in the normalized downsampled data set went into calculating the repertoire metrics. Pathologically expanded clonotypes were defined as those larger than 5 templates in the normalized cohort. Repertoire diversity was measured with the Inverse Simpson Index. CMV-specificity analyses were carried out on the non-normalized data set to capture all clonotypes. The immuneACCESS repertoire file appears here via TCRdb, limited to in-frame rearrangements. These files lack a portion of the clones; in checked studies, under half of the deficit traces to unresolved V genes, and the cause of the others is not known. V and J calls and clone size come straight from that table; D and trimming were deduced from the DNA. For this sample there are about 11,000 clones; nearly 90% appear just once. The ten largest clones add up to 15% to 20% of the sample.

Sequencing was performed on PBMCs, taken 100 days after allogeneic stem cell transplant. This sequence originates from a female patient in her sixties who had an allogeneic stem cell transplant from an unrelated donor, so the T cells may come from the graft donor. Some clones in this sample may be carry-over from other donors' samples. The rearrangement joined TRBV29-1 to TRBJ1-1, and TRBD1 aligns with 7 junction nucleotides. At the DNA level, the sequence is TGCAGCTCTCACCCCCAGGGGGGCACTGAAGCTTTCTTT. Translation gives CSSHPQGGTEAFF.